Listed here is a single T cell receptor beta chain. What it binds is unknown. Sequencing used cDNA as its template, made by extracting RNA and reverse transcribing it. TCRdb's table, derived via immunoSEQ multiplex PCR, lists solely in-frame clones and lacks some. The table has 110,000 to 150,000 clones, roughly 54% seen once. Treatment of the sample: oral pan-JAK inhibitor, 5-10 mg twice daily. This record comes from a study of CD8+ T cells in alopecia areata. The CDR3 totals 13 residues. The ends were cut back, 3 bases at V and 3 bases at J, with 9 bases in the middle. Per germline, CDR1 MNHEY and CDR2 SMNVEV (reference sequence). Study-level results: Clonality exceeded that of normal scalp in lesional scalp, most notably in alopecia totalis/universalis.

The TCR was taken from a human donor with alopecia areata. Sequencing was performed on CD8+ T cells sorted from blood, taken at week 4, from a patient treated with tofacitinib. This sequence joins TRBV27 and TRBJ2-7; TRBD1 is a possible D gene (5 bases). CDR3 bases: TGTGCCAGCAGTTTGATAGACAGCTACGAGCAGTACTTC. Protein sequence: CASSLIDSYEQYF.